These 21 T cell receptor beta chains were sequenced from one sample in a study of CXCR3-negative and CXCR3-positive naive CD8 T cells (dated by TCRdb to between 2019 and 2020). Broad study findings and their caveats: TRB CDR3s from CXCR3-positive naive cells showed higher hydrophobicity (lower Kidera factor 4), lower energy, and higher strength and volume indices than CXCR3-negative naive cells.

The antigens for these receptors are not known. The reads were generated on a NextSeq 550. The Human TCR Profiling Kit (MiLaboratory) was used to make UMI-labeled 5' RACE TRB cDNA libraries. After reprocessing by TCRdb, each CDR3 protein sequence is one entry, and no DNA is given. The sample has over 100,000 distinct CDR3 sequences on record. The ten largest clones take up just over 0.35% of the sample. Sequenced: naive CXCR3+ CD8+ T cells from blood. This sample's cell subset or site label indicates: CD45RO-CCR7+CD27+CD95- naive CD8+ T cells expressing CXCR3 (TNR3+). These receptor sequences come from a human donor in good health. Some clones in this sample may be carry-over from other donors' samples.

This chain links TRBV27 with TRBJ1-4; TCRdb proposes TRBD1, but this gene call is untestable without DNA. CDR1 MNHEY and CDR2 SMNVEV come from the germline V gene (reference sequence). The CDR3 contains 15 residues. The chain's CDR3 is CASSRLGGESEKLFF.

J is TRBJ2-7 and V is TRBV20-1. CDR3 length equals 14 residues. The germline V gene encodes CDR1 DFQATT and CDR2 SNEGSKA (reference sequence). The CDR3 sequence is CSAREGSSIYEQYF.

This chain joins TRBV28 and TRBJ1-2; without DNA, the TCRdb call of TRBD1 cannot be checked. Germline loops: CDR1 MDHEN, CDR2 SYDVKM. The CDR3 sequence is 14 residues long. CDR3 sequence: CASSAQRGSYGYTF.

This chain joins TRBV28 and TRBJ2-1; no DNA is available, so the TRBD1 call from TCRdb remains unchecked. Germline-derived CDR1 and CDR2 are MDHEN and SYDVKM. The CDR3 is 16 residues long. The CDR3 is CASSLWGASSYNEQFF. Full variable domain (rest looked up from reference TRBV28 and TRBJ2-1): DVKVTQSSRYLVKRTGEKVFLECVQDMDHENMFWYRQDPGLGLRLIYFSYDVKMKEKGDIPEGYSVSREKKERFSLILESASTNQTSMYLCASSLWGASSYNEQFFGPGTRLTVL.

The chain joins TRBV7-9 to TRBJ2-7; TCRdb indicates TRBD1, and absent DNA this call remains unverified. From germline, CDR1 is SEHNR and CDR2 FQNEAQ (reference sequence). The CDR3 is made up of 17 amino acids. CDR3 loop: CASSPKAPGQGSYEQYF.

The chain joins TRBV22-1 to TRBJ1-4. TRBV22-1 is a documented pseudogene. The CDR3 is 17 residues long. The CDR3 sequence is CPGSALIRGIQNEKLFF.

CDR3 residues: CASSLLRFQETQYF. This sequence joins TRBV28 and TRBJ2-5. Germline V gives CDR1 MDHEN, CDR2 SYDVKM. There are 14 residues in the CDR3.

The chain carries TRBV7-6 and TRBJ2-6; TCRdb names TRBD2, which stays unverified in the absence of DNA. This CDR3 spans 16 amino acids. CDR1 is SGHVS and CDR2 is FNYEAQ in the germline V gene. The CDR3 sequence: CASSARMNLGANVLTF.

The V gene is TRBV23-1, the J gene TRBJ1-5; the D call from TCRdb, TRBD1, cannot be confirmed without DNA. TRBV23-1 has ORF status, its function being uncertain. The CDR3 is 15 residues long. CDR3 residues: CASSQKQGSTQPQHF.

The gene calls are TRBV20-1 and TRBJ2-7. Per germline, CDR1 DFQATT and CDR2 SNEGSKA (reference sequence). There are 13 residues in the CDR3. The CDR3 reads CSARTPSSYEQYF.

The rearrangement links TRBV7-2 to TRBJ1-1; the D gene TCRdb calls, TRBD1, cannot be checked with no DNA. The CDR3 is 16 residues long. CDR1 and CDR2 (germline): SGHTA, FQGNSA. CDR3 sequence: CASSLVGGGRNTEAFF. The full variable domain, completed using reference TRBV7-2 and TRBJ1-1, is GAGVSQSPSNKVTEKGKDVELRCDPISGHTALYWYRQSLGQGLEFLIYFQGNSAPDKSGLPSDRFSAERTGGSVSTLTIQRTQQEDSAVYLCASSLVGGGRNTEAFFGQGTRLTVV.

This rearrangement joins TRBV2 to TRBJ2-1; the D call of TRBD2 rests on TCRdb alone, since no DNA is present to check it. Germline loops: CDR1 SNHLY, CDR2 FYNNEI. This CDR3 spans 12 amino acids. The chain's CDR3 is CASSVGADEQFF.

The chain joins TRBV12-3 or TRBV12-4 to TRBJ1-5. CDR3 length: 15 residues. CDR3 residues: CASSLWTVSNQPQHF.

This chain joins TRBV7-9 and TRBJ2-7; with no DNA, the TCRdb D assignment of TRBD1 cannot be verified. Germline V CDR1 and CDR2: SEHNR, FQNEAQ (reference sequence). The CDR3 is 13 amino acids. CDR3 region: CASSPGFDYEQYF.

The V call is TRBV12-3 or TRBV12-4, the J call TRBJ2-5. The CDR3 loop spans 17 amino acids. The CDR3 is CASRPPPEVFEGETQYF.

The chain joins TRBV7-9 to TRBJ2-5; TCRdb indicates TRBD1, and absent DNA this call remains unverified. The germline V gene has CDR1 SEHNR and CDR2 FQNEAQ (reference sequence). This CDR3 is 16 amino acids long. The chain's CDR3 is CASSLLSGAGQETQYF. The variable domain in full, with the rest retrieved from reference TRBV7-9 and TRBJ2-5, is DTGVSQNPRHKITKRGQNVTFRCDPISEHNRLYWYRQTLGQGPEFLTYFQNEAQLEKSRLLSDRFSAERPKGSFSTLEIQRTEQGDSAMYLCASSLLSGAGQETQYFGPGTRLLVL.

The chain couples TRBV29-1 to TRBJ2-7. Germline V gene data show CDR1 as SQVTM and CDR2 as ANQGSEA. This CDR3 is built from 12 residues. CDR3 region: CSVADGSYEQYF.

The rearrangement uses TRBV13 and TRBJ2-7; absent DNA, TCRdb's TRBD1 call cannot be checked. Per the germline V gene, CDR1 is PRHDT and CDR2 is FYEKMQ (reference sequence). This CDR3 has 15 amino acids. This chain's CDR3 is CASRQRQGVSYEQYF.

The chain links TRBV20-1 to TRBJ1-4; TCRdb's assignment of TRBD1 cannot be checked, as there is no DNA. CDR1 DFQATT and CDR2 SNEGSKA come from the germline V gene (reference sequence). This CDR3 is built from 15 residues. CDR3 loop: CSARLGGATNEKLFF.

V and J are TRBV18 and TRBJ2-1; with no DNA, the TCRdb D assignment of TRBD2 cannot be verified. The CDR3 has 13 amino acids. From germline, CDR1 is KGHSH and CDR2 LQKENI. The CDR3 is CASSPETRNEQFF.

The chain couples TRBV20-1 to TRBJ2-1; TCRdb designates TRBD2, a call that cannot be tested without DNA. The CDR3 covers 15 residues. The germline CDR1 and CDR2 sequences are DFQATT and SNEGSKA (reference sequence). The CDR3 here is CSARRLDSSYNEQFF.